This T cell receptor (beta chain) was sequenced for a study of cytomegalovirus exposure and HLA in healthy donors. Study-wide background: Inside one of the first data releases sat 85 million or so unique TCRs taken from HLA-typed donors.

Study-level points and caveats: When analyzed later, a missense DCLRE1C variant was found to be linked to TCR beta V- and J-gene trimming.

PCR involved 60 Vbeta and 13 Jbeta primers. As originally analysed: In a later analysis, of around 80 million unique beta chains, roughly 9.9 million appeared in at least two donors. Method: immunoSEQ multiplex PCR; TCRdb's copy keeps in-frame clones and lacks some. The DNA was the basis for D and trimming; V, J and clone size are from that table. The sample contains about 96,000 clones, around 79% of which appear only once. Within the sample, this clone is medium-sized. Its antigen is undetermined. The TCR comes from a female donor in good health and CMV-seropositive. The sequenced sample consisted of PBMCs.

CDR3 in DNA: TGTGCCAGCAGCCCCGCGTTGGAGGGGAATCAGCCCCAGCATTTT. Translation: CASSPALEGNQPQHF. This sequence joins TRBV6-5 and TRBJ1-5; D possibly corresponds to TRBD1 (5 bases). CDR3 length: 15 residues. Per germline, CDR1 MNHEY and CDR2 SVGAGI. The V and J ends lost 6 bases and 4 bases respectively, with 16 bases between them.